This T cell receptor (beta chain) was recovered during a study of cytomegalovirus exposure and HLA in healthy donors. Study-level information: Clustering assigned approximately 78% of the approximately 370 genotyped donors to the Caucasian-associated ancestry cluster. Broader study findings: Later analysis demonstrated an association between a missense DCLRE1C variant and TCR beta V- and J-gene trimming.

Concerning this clone itself: No antigen is known for it.

The PCR ran on 60 Vbeta and 13 Jbeta primers. This table comes from immunoSEQ multiplex PCR, and its TCRdb copy is limited to in-frame clones, with some not included. The table includes about 200,000 clones, 80% to 90% detected once. CDR1 is SNHLY, CDR2 FYNNEI, per germline. CDR3 length: 18 residues. The V gene end was trimmed by 6 bases and the J gene end by 2 bases; junction bases not matched to a gene: 12. The gene calls are TRBV2 and TRBJ2-1, with 11 bases that match TRBD2. This clonotype was obtained from a woman in her 30s in good health and CMV-seronegative. Sequencing was done on a sample of PBMCs. CDR3 in amino acids: CASRRHPGLAETYNEQFF. CDR3 nucleotides: TGTGCCAGCAGGAGGCATCCGGGACTAGCGGAAACCTACAATGAGCAGTTCTTC. Together with reference TRBV2 and TRBJ2-1, the CDR3 gives the full variable domain: EPEVTQTPSHQVTQMGQEVILRCVPISNHLYFYWYRQILGQKVEFLVSFYNNEISEKSEIFDDQFSVERPDGSNFTLKIRSTKLEDSAMYFCASRRHPGLAETYNEQFFGPGTRLTVL.